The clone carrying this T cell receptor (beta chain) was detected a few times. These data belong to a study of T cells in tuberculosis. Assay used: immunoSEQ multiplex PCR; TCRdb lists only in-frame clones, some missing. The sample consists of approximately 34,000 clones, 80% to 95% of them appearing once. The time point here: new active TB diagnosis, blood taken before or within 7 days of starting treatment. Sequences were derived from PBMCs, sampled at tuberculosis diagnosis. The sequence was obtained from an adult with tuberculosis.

The CDR3 region is CASNPGTGNPPLHF. The CDR3 DNA is TGTGCCAGCAACCCCGGGACAGGGAATCCACCCCTCCACTTT. This chain joins TRBV7-2 and TRBJ1-6; 9 bases match TRBD1. V gave up 7 bases and J gave up 11 bases; unmatched junction bases: 9. The CDR3 contains 14 residues. Per the germline V gene, CDR1 is SGHTA and CDR2 is FQGNSA.